This TCR beta chain is drawn from a study of blood T cell repertoires in COVID-19. On the study more broadly: Spain, Italy and the United States supplied samples that represented acute and convalescent COVID-19. The analysed material was cDNA or gDNA that came from T cells, B-cell-depleted T cells, or PBMCs.

In the original workflow: Nucleated cell counts were estimated from reference gene primer amplification. Some clones are missing from TCRdb's copy, which holds only in-frame ones; the method was immunoSEQ multiplex PCR. Clone size and V and J calls were adopted from that table, with D and trimming inferred from the DNA. The sample lists approximately 100,000 clones, around nine tenths seen once, with approximately 5.1% in the top ten. The clonotype comes from a man aged 65-85 years with acute or convalescent COVID-19. Sequencing was carried out using peripheral blood.

In nucleotides, the CDR3 is TGTGCCAGTAGTACCTATAGCGGAGGCTACGAGCAGTACTTC. Amino acid sequence: CASSTYSGGYEQYF. The chain has TRBV19 and TRBJ2-7; maybe TRBD2 (6 bases). The germline V gene has CDR1 LNHDA and CDR2 SQIVND (reference sequence). Deletions cut 4 bases from V and 3 bases from J, with 13 bases between. The CDR3 sequence is 14 residues long.